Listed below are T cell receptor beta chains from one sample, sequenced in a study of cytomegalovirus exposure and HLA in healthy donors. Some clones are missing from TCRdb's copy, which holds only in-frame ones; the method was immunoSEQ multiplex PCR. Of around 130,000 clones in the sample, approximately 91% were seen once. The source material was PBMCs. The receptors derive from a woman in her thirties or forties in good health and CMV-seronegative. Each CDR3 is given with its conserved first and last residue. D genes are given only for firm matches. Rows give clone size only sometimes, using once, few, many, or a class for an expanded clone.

CDR3nt: TGCGCCAGCAGCTTCCGGGTCGAGGGCTTATACAATGAGCAGTTCTTC
CDR3aa: CASSFRVEGLYNEQFF
j_gene: TRBJ2-1
v_gene: TRBV5-1
abundance: NA
len: 16
d_gene: NA

CDR3nt: TGTGCCAGCAGCTTGGGGGACAGGGTCTACGAGCAGTACTTC
CDR3aa: CASSLGDRVYEQYF
j_gene: TRBJ2-7
v_gene: TRBV5-4
abundance: few
len: 14
d_gene: TRBD1

CDR3nt: TGCAGTGCTAGTGGGGGCGGGGAGCAGTTCTTC
CDR3aa: CSASGGGEQFF
j_gene: TRBJ2-1
v_gene: TRBV20-1
abundance: NA
len: 11
d_gene: NA

CDR3nt: TGTGCCAGCAGCGCAGGGACAGGGAACACTGAAGCTTTCTTT
CDR3aa: CASSAGTGNTEAFF
j_gene: TRBJ1-1
v_gene: TRBV9
abundance: NA
len: 14
d_gene: TRBD1

CDR3nt: TGTGCCAGCAGTGCTCTAGCGGGAGAGGGAGAGACCCAGTACTTC
CDR3aa: CASSALAGEGETQYF
j_gene: TRBJ2-5
v_gene: TRBV2
abundance: NA
len: 15
d_gene: TRBD2

CDR3nt: TGTGCCAGCAGCCCTAGCCTTAGAACGAGCTCCTACAATGAGCAGTTCTTC
CDR3aa: CASSPSLRTSSYNEQFF
j_gene: TRBJ2-1
v_gene: TRBV7-2
abundance: NA
len: 17
d_gene: NA

CDR3nt: TGTGCCAGCAGTGACAGGGGGGCAACTAATGAAAAACTGTTTTTT
CDR3aa: CASSDRGATNEKLFF
j_gene: TRBJ1-4
v_gene: TRBV2
abundance: NA
len: 15
d_gene: TRBD1

CDR3nt: TGTGCCAGCAGCTTGGATGGGGGAGGGGGGACAGATACGCAGTATTTT
CDR3aa: CASSLDGGGGTDTQYF
j_gene: TRBJ2-3
v_gene: TRBV5-4
abundance: NA
len: 16
d_gene: NA

CDR3nt: TGTGCCAGCAACAGGGAGGGGAGCAATCAGCCCCAGCATTTT
CDR3aa: CASNREGSNQPQHF
j_gene: TRBJ1-5
v_gene: TRBV2
abundance: NA
len: 14
d_gene: NA

CDR3nt: TGTGCCAGTAGTTCGGGTTCTGCAGGAAACACCATATATTTT
CDR3aa: CASSSGSAGNTIYF
j_gene: TRBJ1-3
v_gene: TRBV19
abundance: NA
len: 14
d_gene: NA

CDR3nt: TGCAGCGGGACTAGCAGCCATGAGCAGTTCTTC
CDR3aa: CSGTSSHEQFF
j_gene: TRBJ2-1
v_gene: TRBV29-1
abundance: NA
len: 11
d_gene: TRBD2

CDR3nt: TGTGCCAGCAGCCGTGCGGGAGTCTCAGATACGCAGTATTTT
CDR3aa: CASSRAGVSDTQYF
j_gene: TRBJ2-3
v_gene: TRBV6-5
abundance: once
len: 14
d_gene: TRBD2

CDR3nt: TGTGCCAGTAGTATCGGAGGCCACCAGCCCCAGCATTTT
CDR3aa: CASSIGGHQPQHF
j_gene: TRBJ1-5
v_gene: TRBV19
abundance: once
len: 13
d_gene: NA

CDR3nt: TGTGCCAGCAGCCCCGGGACAGCGAACACTGAAGCTTTCTTT
CDR3aa: CASSPGTANTEAFF
j_gene: TRBJ1-1
v_gene: TRBV28
abundance: NA
len: 14
d_gene: TRBD1